The 7 T cell receptor beta chains reported below all come from one sample, sequenced in a study of shared clonotypes between healthy human individuals. Some clones are missing from TCRdb's copy, which holds only in-frame ones; the method was immunoSEQ multiplex PCR. The data contain over 700,000 clones, roughly two thirds of them seen just once; the ten biggest clones take up more than 1.5%. The specimen was memory CD4+ T cells sorted from blood. The subset was: CD45RA-negative fraction. These receptor sequences come from a woman younger than 45 in good health.

The V call is TRBV18, the J call TRBJ1-2, with TRBD1 as a possible D gene (6 bases). The germline gives CDR1 KGHSH, CDR2 LQKENI. V was shortened by 6 bases and J by 0 bases, with 20 bases between the two germline ends. The CDR3 runs 17 residues. The DNA of the CDR3 is TGTGCCAGCTCGCAGCAGCAGGACAGATTCTCTAACTATGGCTACACCTTC. Translating it yields CASSQQQDRFSNYGYTF.

This clone was counted a few times. The CDR3 loop is CASSELSGQPQHF. For the CDR3, the DNA is TGTGCCAGCAGTGAATTATCAGGTCAGCCCCAGCATTTT. The chain couples TRBV6-1 to TRBJ1-5; the D is unclear. The germline V gene encodes CDR1 MNHNS and CDR2 SASEGT. The CDR3 is 13 amino acids. V lost 2 bases and J lost 6, with 8 bases in between.

V and J are TRBV7-3 and TRBJ2-1; D gene uncertain. The V gene lost 5 bases and the J gene lost 8 bases, with 10 bases spanning the gap. The CDR3 consists of 12 residues. Germline lookup yields CDR1 SGHTA and CDR2 FQGTGA. In DNA, the CDR3 is TGTGCCAGCAGCCCCCGGCCCCATGAGCAGTTCTTC. This sequence encodes CASSPRPHEQFF.

The chain recombines TRBV14 with TRBJ2-3; 11 bases match TRBD2. V gave up 0 bases and J gave up 6 bases; unmatched junction bases: 8. The length of the CDR3 is 17 residues. CDR1 is SGHDN, CDR2 FVKESK, per germline. CDR3 residues: CASSQDFLAGGLDTQYF. CDR3 bases: TGTGCCAGCAGCCAAGATTTTCTAGCGGGAGGATTGGATACGCAGTATTTT.

The V gene is TRBV27, the J gene TRBJ2-7; D is uncertain. Per germline, CDR1 MNHEY and CDR2 SMNVEV (reference sequence). The ends were cut back, 2 bases at V and 6 bases at J, with 5 bases in the middle. The CDR3 has 11 amino acids. The CDR3 DNA sequence: TGTGCCAGCAGTTTAGGCACCGAGCAGTACTTC. Translated: CASSLGTEQYF.

This clone was found once. Here the CDR3 reads CATTPDRGSYEQYF. The CDR3 coding sequence is TGTGCCACCACCCCCGACAGGGGCTCCTACGAGCAGTACTTC. The rearrangement joins TRBV15 to TRBJ2-7, with 8 bases aligning to TRBD1. The CDR3 consists of 14 residues. Per germline, CDR1 LNHNV and CDR2 YYDKDF (reference sequence). Trimming cost V 7 bases and J 0 bases; bases outside gene matches: 5.

As regards this clone: A read error is the likely source, as a far larger clone sits one nucleotide away. V usage is TRBV7-8 and J usage is TRBJ2-6, with D perhaps matching TRBD2 (5 bases). This CDR3 region has 18 residues. In germline, CDR1 is SGHVS, CDR2 FQNEAQ. The CDR3: CAGSQNSHGESGANVLTF. The CDR3, as DNA: TGTGCCGGCAGCCAAAACAGTCACGGGGAATCTGGGGCCAACGTCCTGACTTTC.